A selection of T cell receptor beta chains follows, all from one sample in a study of cytomegalovirus exposure and HLA in healthy donors. Data came from immunoSEQ multiplex PCR; TCRdb stores just in-frame clones and leaves some out. The sample consists of roughly 190,000 clones, 81% of them appearing once. The sample taken for sequencing was PBMCs. The receptor set was obtained from a man aged 45 to 65 in good health and CMV-seronegative. CDR3s include the opening cysteine and the closing phenylalanine or tryptophan. A D gene is named only where the DNA matches it firmly. A clone size is listed for some rows: how often the clone was seen (once, few, many), or a class if it is expanded.

cdr3_length: 14; j_call: TRBJ2-3; v_call: TRBV7-3; d_call: TRBD2; clone_size: NA; cdr3_aa: CASSLGGGADTQYF; cdr3_nt: TGTGCCAGCAGCTTAGGCGGGGGGGCGGATACGCAGTATTTT
cdr3_length: 10; j_call: TRBJ1-2; v_call: TRBV6-1; d_call: NA; clone_size: NA; cdr3_aa: CASRDTLTSF; cdr3_nt: TGTGCCAGCAGGGACACTTTGACGTCCTTC
cdr3_length: 12; j_call: TRBJ1-2; v_call: TRBV5-7; d_call: NA; clone_size: few; cdr3_aa: CASSPQGDGYTF; cdr3_nt: TGTGCCAGCAGTCCCCAAGGAGATGGCTACACCTTC
cdr3_length: 16; j_call: TRBJ2-7; v_call: TRBV19; d_call: NA; clone_size: NA; cdr3_aa: CASSIVFLRGRNEQYF; cdr3_nt: TGTGCCAGTAGTATAGTATTTCTCCGAGGGAGAAACGAGCAGTACTTC
cdr3_length: 16; j_call: TRBJ1-2; v_call: TRBV6-1; d_call: NA; clone_size: NA; cdr3_aa: CASSEVGHFVNYGYTF; cdr3_nt: TGTGCCAGCAGTGAAGTAGGACATTTTGTGAACTATGGCTACACCTTC
cdr3_length: 14; j_call: TRBJ2-7; v_call: TRBV13; d_call: NA; clone_size: NA; cdr3_aa: CASSLEDRDYEQYF; cdr3_nt: TGTGCCAGCAGCTTAGAAGATCGCGACTACGAGCAGTACTTC
cdr3_length: 13; j_call: TRBJ2-1; v_call: TRBV2; d_call: TRBD2; clone_size: NA; cdr3_aa: CASSAGLAGEQFF; cdr3_nt: TGTGCCAGCAGTGCGGGACTAGCGGGGGAGCAGTTCTTC
cdr3_length: 14; j_call: TRBJ1-2; v_call: TRBV4-3; d_call: TRBD1; clone_size: NA; cdr3_aa: CASSQERGTGGYTF; cdr3_nt: TGCGCCAGCAGCCAAGAAAGGGGGACAGGTGGCTACACCTTC
cdr3_length: 13; j_call: TRBJ2-7; v_call: TRBV5-1; d_call: TRBD2; clone_size: few; cdr3_aa: CASSLMRGAEQYF; cdr3_nt: TGCGCCAGCAGCTTGATGCGGGGGGCCGAGCAGTACTTC
cdr3_length: 14; j_call: TRBJ2-1; v_call: TRBV6-5; d_call: NA; clone_size: NA; cdr3_aa: CASTQRSSYNEQFF; cdr3_nt: TGTGCCAGCACCCAACGGTCCTCCTACAATGAGCAGTTCTTC
cdr3_length: 14; j_call: TRBJ1-4; v_call: TRBV7-9; d_call: TRBD1; clone_size: NA; cdr3_aa: CASSSGTGSEKLFF; cdr3_nt: TGTGCCAGCAGCTCCGGGACAGGGTCTGAAAAACTGTTTTTT
cdr3_length: 13; j_call: TRBJ1-2; v_call: TRBV7-2; d_call: TRBD1; clone_size: NA; cdr3_aa: CASSLGQGYGYTF; cdr3_nt: TGTGCCAGCAGTTTAGGACAGGGCTATGGCTACACCTTC
cdr3_length: 14; j_call: TRBJ1-1; v_call: TRBV6-5; d_call: NA; clone_size: NA; cdr3_aa: CASSYSDLNPEAFF; cdr3_nt: TGTGCCAGCAGTTACTCAGACTTGAACCCTGAAGCTTTCTTT
cdr3_length: 14; j_call: TRBJ1-5; v_call: TRBV7-2; d_call: NA; clone_size: NA; cdr3_aa: CASSTGESNQPQHF; cdr3_nt: TGTGCCAGCAGTACAGGAGAGAGCAATCAGCCCCAGCATTTT
cdr3_length: 15; j_call: TRBJ1-6; v_call: TRBV23-1; d_call: NA; clone_size: NA; cdr3_aa: CASSQWQGCIITLHF; cdr3_nt: TGCGCCAGCAGTCAATGGCAGGGGTGCATCATAACCCTCCACTTT
cdr3_length: 17; j_call: TRBJ1-6; v_call: TRBV4-3; d_call: TRBD1; clone_size: few; cdr3_aa: CASSRGRQGVENSPLHF; cdr3_nt: TGCGCCAGCAGCCGGGGGAGACAGGGGGTAGAAAATTCACCCCTCCACTTT
cdr3_length: 14; j_call: TRBJ2-7; v_call: TRBV27; d_call: TRBD1; clone_size: NA; cdr3_aa: CASRPDRLSYEQYF; cdr3_nt: TGTGCCAGCAGACCGGACAGGTTATCCTACGAGCAGTACTTC
cdr3_length: 14; j_call: TRBJ1-5; v_call: TRBV15; d_call: NA; clone_size: NA; cdr3_aa: CATSSRNSGQPQHF; cdr3_nt: TGTGCCACCAGCTCCCGAAACAGTGGACAGCCCCAGCATTTT
cdr3_length: 15; j_call: TRBJ2-3; v_call: TRBV30; d_call: TRBD2; clone_size: NA; cdr3_aa: CAWKIGTSGEDTQYF; cdr3_nt: TGTGCCTGGAAAATCGGGACTAGCGGGGAAGATACGCAGTATTTT
cdr3_length: 17; j_call: TRBJ2-5; v_call: TRBV7-9; d_call: NA; clone_size: NA; cdr3_aa: CSSSTGWGDLNQETQYF; cdr3_nt: TGTTCCAGCAGTACCGGGTGGGGGGACCTCAACCAAGAGACCCAGTACTTC
cdr3_length: 15; j_call: TRBJ1-2; v_call: TRBV7-9; d_call: TRBD1; clone_size: NA; cdr3_aa: CASSFKGQGAEGYTF; cdr3_nt: TGTGCCAGCAGCTTTAAAGGACAGGGGGCGGAAGGCTACACCTTC
cdr3_length: 13; j_call: TRBJ2-1; v_call: TRBV29-1; d_call: NA; clone_size: NA; cdr3_aa: CSSTSGGSHEQFF; cdr3_nt: TGCAGCTCCACCTCAGGGGGGAGTCATGAGCAGTTCTTC
cdr3_length: 14; j_call: TRBJ1-2; v_call: TRBV30; d_call: TRBD1; clone_size: NA; cdr3_aa: CAWSVRAGGYGYTF; cdr3_nt: TGTGCCTGGAGTGTACGGGCAGGGGGGTATGGCTACACCTTC
cdr3_length: 13; j_call: TRBJ1-6; v_call: TRBV30; d_call: TRBD1; clone_size: few; cdr3_aa: CARRQGYNSPLHF; cdr3_nt: TGTGCCCGGAGACAGGGCTATAATTCACCCCTCCACTTT
cdr3_length: 14; j_call: TRBJ1-5; v_call: TRBV7-9; d_call: NA; clone_size: NA; cdr3_aa: CASSHYRAEQPQHF; cdr3_nt: TGTGCCAGCAGCCATTACAGGGCGGAGCAGCCCCAGCATTTT
cdr3_length: 15; j_call: TRBJ1-6; v_call: TRBV28; d_call: NA; clone_size: NA; cdr3_aa: CASSRSLTYNSPLHF; cdr3_nt: TGTGCCAGCAGTCGGTCTCTTACCTATAATTCACCCCTCCACTTT
cdr3_length: 13; j_call: TRBJ1-1; v_call: TRBV27; d_call: NA; clone_size: NA; cdr3_aa: CASSRTENTEAFF; cdr3_nt: TGTGCCAGCAGCAGGACAGAGAACACTGAAGCTTTCTTT
cdr3_length: 14; j_call: TRBJ1-2; v_call: TRBV5-1; d_call: TRBD1; clone_size: NA; cdr3_aa: CASSRGQGNYGYTF; cdr3_nt: TGCGCCAGCAGCAGGGGACAGGGGAACTATGGCTACACCTTC
cdr3_length: 12; j_call: TRBJ2-1; v_call: TRBV19; d_call: NA; clone_size: NA; cdr3_aa: CASRIGGNEQFF; cdr3_nt: TGTGCCAGTAGAATAGGAGGAAATGAGCAGTTCTTC
cdr3_length: 16; j_call: TRBJ2-7; v_call: TRBV27; d_call: NA; clone_size: NA; cdr3_aa: CASSSFPIAVSYEQYF; cdr3_nt: TGTGCCAGCAGTTCCTTCCCCATAGCGGTATCCTACGAGCAGTACTTC
cdr3_length: 14; j_call: TRBJ2-5; v_call: TRBV2; d_call: NA; clone_size: NA; cdr3_aa: CASSRSGRQETQYF; cdr3_nt: TGTGCCAGCAGTAGATCAGGGCGGCAAGAGACCCAGTACTTC
cdr3_length: 14; j_call: TRBJ1-1; v_call: TRBV19; d_call: NA; clone_size: NA; cdr3_aa: CASRGGFSGTEAFF; cdr3_nt: TGTGCCAGCCGCGGAGGTTTTTCGGGCACTGAAGCTTTCTTT
cdr3_length: 13; j_call: TRBJ2-7; v_call: TRBV7-9; d_call: NA; clone_size: once; cdr3_aa: CASSPRSSYEQYF; cdr3_nt: TGTGCCAGCAGCCCTAGGAGTTCCTACGAGCAGTACTTC
cdr3_length: 17; j_call: TRBJ2-4; v_call: TRBV14; d_call: NA; clone_size: NA; cdr3_aa: CASSQTGTPWAKNIQYF; cdr3_nt: TGTGCCAGCAGCCAAACAGGGACCCCCTGGGCCAAAAACATTCAGTACTTC
cdr3_length: 15; j_call: TRBJ2-7; v_call: TRBV5-6; d_call: TRBD2; clone_size: once; cdr3_aa: CASSVLAGGPYEQYF; cdr3_nt: TGTGCCAGCAGTGTTCTAGCGGGGGGACCCTACGAGCAGTACTTC
cdr3_length: 15; j_call: TRBJ2-1; v_call: TRBV11-2; d_call: TRBD1; clone_size: few; cdr3_aa: CASSLGTGVDYEQFF; cdr3_nt: TGTGCCAGCAGCTTAGGGACAGGGGTAGACTATGAGCAGTTCTTC
cdr3_length: 14; j_call: TRBJ1-2; v_call: TRBV9; d_call: NA; clone_size: few; cdr3_aa: CASSPLDGEYGYTF; cdr3_nt: TGTGCCAGCAGCCCTCTCGACGGGGAGTATGGCTACACCTTC
cdr3_length: 16; j_call: TRBJ2-7; v_call: TRBV7-2; d_call: TRBD2; clone_size: NA; cdr3_aa: CASSAYSGLVPYEQYF; cdr3_nt: TGTGCCAGCAGCGCCTACTCCGGACTAGTCCCCTACGAGCAGTACTTC
cdr3_length: 12; j_call: TRBJ1-5; v_call: TRBV2; d_call: NA; clone_size: NA; cdr3_aa: CASGVRFQPQHF; cdr3_nt: TGTGCCAGCGGAGTAAGGTTTCAGCCCCAGCATTTT
cdr3_length: 14; j_call: TRBJ1-5; v_call: TRBV9; d_call: TRBD1; clone_size: NA; cdr3_aa: CASSPDRVNQPQHF; cdr3_nt: TGTGCCAGCAGCCCTGACAGGGTCAATCAGCCCCAGCATTTT
cdr3_length: 16; j_call: TRBJ1-2; v_call: TRBV7-2; d_call: NA; clone_size: NA; cdr3_aa: CASSPRGEGLNYGYTF; cdr3_nt: TGTGCCAGCAGCCCCCGAGGGGAGGGACTTAACTATGGCTACACCTTC
cdr3_length: 15; j_call: TRBJ1-4; v_call: TRBV9; d_call: NA; clone_size: NA; cdr3_aa: CASSARGGTNEKLFF; cdr3_nt: TGTGCCAGCAGCGCCAGGGGTGGAACTAATGAAAAACTGTTTTTT
cdr3_length: 14; j_call: TRBJ2-5; v_call: TRBV5-6; d_call: NA; clone_size: NA; cdr3_aa: CASSLDTLGETQYF; cdr3_nt: TGTGCCAGCAGCTTAGACACTCTTGGGGAGACCCAGTACTTC
cdr3_length: 17; j_call: TRBJ2-7; v_call: TRBV11-3; d_call: TRBD2; clone_size: NA; cdr3_aa: CASSPFGGEGTPYEQYF; cdr3_nt: TGTGCCAGCAGCCCCTTTGGGGGGGAGGGGACGCCCTACGAGCAGTACTTC
cdr3_length: 13; j_call: TRBJ1-3; v_call: TRBV29-1; d_call: TRBD1; clone_size: NA; cdr3_aa: CSGMDRVRNTIYF; cdr3_nt: TGCAGCGGTATGGACAGGGTTCGAAACACCATATATTTT